Below are 15 T cell receptor beta chains sequenced from a single sample in a study of T cell clonotyping in hematopoietic cell transplantation. Time point noted: recipient sample about 28 days before transplant, after cytoreduction. Some clones are missing from TCRdb's copy, which holds only in-frame ones; the method was immunoSEQ multiplex PCR. The sample shows 20,000 to 25,000 clones, almost 90% of them seen only once. Sample: peripheral blood mononuclear cells, taken before stem cell transplant. The receptors shown here come from a man aged 18 to 29 with biphenotypic leukemia. Some clones in this sample may be carry-over from other donors' samples.

This chain uses TRBV2 with TRBJ2-3, with TRBD1 as a possible D gene (7 bases). The CDR3 extends over 16 amino acids. Trimming cost V 10 bases and J 3 bases, with 23 bases left between them. The germline V gene has CDR1 SNHLY and CDR2 FYNNEI. In DNA form, the CDR3 reads TGTGCCACCCGGGGGTACCAGGGGGTATCGACAGATACGCAGTATTTT. It translates to CATRGYQGVSTDTQYF. The full variable domain, in which reference TRBV2 and TRBJ2-3 provide the parts outside the CDR3, is EPEVTQTPSHQVTQMGQEVILRCVPISNHLYFYWYRQILGQKVEFLVSFYNNEISEKSEIFDDQFSVERPDGSNFTLKIRSTKLEDSAMYFCATRGYQGVSTDTQYFGPGTRLTVL.

The chain is built from TRBV6-5 and TRBJ1-1; TRBD1 might be the D (6 bases). The germline V gene encodes CDR1 MNHEY and CDR2 SVGAGI. Trimming shortened V by 6 bases and J by 4 bases, and 12 bases separated the two germline ends. CDR3 length: 13 amino acids. CDR3 loop: CASRGPGVTEAFF. The CDR3 bases are TGTGCCAGCAGGGGACCAGGGGTCACTGAAGCTTTCTTT.

The CDR3 reads CASSLGQGRTDTQYF. The CDR3 nucleotides read TGTGCCAGCAGCTTGGGACAGGGACGGACAGATACGCAGTATTTT. The chain employs TRBV11-2 and TRBJ2-3, with 9 bases matching TRBD1. The CDR3 runs 15 residues. V shed 3 bases and J 3 bases; nucleotides not matched to a gene: 4. Germline CDR1 and CDR2: SGHAT and FQNNGV.

This clone was counted a few times. The rearrangement uses TRBV13 and TRBJ2-2, with 11 bases that match TRBD2. Looked up from germline, CDR1 is PRHDT and CDR2 is FYEKMQ (reference sequence). V lost 4 bases and J lost 7; bases outside the gene matches: 11. This CDR3 is built from 17 residues. The CDR3, as DNA: TGTGCCAGCAGCTACGATCCCGTAGCGGGAGGGGGCGGGGAGCTGTTTTTT. This translates into CASSYDPVAGGGGELFF.

This clone was recorded only once. The V and J genes are TRBV10-2 and TRBJ2-7, with D unresolved. Trimming pared 1 base from V and 5 bases from J, leaving 15 bases between. Germline assignment: CDR1 WSHSY and CDR2 SAAADI. CDR3 size: 15 residues. CDR3 DNA sequence: TGCGCCAGCAGTGAGTATCCGGACCCCCGGGACGAGCAGTACTTC. This sequence encodes CASSEYPDPRDEQYF.

V gene TRBV4-1 combines with J gene TRBJ1-2; 7 bases are shared with TRBD1. The CDR3 runs to 16 residues. Germline-derived CDR1 and CDR2 are MGHRA and YSYEKL. V was pared by 4 bases and J by 6 bases, with 14 bases of the junction left unmatched. CDR3: CASSPGLGGIGHGYTF. CDR3 DNA sequence: TGCGCCAGCAGCCCTGGCTTAGGGGGCATCGGTCATGGCTACACCTTC.

As to this clone: This sample also contains other DNA sequences that code for the same CDR3. The chain recombines TRBV5-1 with TRBJ1-1; D uncertain. CDR3 length equals 13 residues. Germline V CDR1 and CDR2: SGHRS, YFSETQ. V was cut by 0 bases and J by 1 base, with 4 bases left in between. CDR3 residues: CASSLAGNTEAFF. CDR3 nucleotide sequence: TGCGCCAGCAGCTTGGCGGGGAACACTGAAGCTTTCTTT. The complete variable domain, with remaining parts taken from reference TRBV5-1 and TRBJ1-1, reads KAGVTQTPRYLIKTRGQQVTLSCSPISGHRSVSWYQQTPGQGLQFLFEYFSETQRNKGNFPGRFSGRQFSNSRSEMNVSTLELGDSALYLCASSLAGNTEAFFGQGTRLTVV.

CDR3 protein: CAWSPQGEAFF. The CDR3 nucleotides read TGTGCCTGGAGTCCTCAGGGGGAAGCTTTCTTT. The J gene is TRBJ1-1, the V gene TRBV30; D is possibly TRBD1 (6 bases). Germline V gives CDR1 GTSNPN, CDR2 SVGIG (reference sequence). The CDR3 totals 11 residues. Trimming stripped 2 bases from V and 8 bases from J, with 9 bases between. The complete variable domain, with remaining parts taken from reference TRBV30 and TRBJ1-1, reads SQTIHQWPATLVQPVGSPLSLECTVEGTSNPNLYWYRQAAGRGLQLLFYSVGIGQISSEVPQNLSASRPQDRQFILSSKKLLLSDSGFYLCAWSPQGEAFFGQGTRLTVV.

The chain links TRBV5-4 to TRBJ2-3; 10 nucleotides align to TRBD2. Germline V gives CDR1 SGHNT, CDR2 YYREEE (reference sequence). This CDR3 contains 16 residues. V lost 0 bases and J lost 6; bases outside the gene matches: 7. The CDR3 spells CASSLGGLAASDTQYF. The CDR3 DNA is TGTGCCAGCAGCTTGGGCGGACTAGCGGCGTCCGATACGCAGTATTTT.

The gene calls are TRBV29-1 and TRBJ2-2, with D possibly matching TRBD2 (6 bases). CDR3 size: 11 residues. Germline CDR1 reads SQVTM; CDR2 reads ANQGSEA. V gave up 3 bases and J gave up 11 bases, with 10 bases separating them. This chain's CDR3 is CSVDGGFELFF. In nucleotides, the CDR3 is TGCAGCGTTGATGGGGGGTTCGAGCTGTTTTTT.

The J gene is TRBJ1-1, the V gene TRBV9; D uncertain. Germline CDR1 reads SGDLS; CDR2 reads YYNGEE. With 3 bases removed from V and 0 bases from J, the gap between germline ends came to 12 bases. The CDR3 totals 15 residues. For the CDR3, the DNA is TGTGCCAGCAGCGCATACTGGATCATGAACACTGAAGCTTTCTTT. Its protein product is CASSAYWIMNTEAFF.

This chain joins TRBV11-3 and TRBJ1-3; D call uncertain. This CDR3 has 15 residues. Germline V gene sequence: CDR1 SGHNT, CDR2 YENEEA. The V end was cut by 1 base, the J end by 2 bases, with 9 bases between. The DNA for the CDR3 is TGTGCCAGCAGCTTAGTCCCCAGTCCTGGAAACACCATATATTTT. Amino acid sequence: CASSLVPSPGNTIYF. The whole variable domain, remainder taken from reference TRBV11-3 and TRBJ1-3, is EAGVVQSPRYKIIEKKQPVAFWCNPISGHNTLYWYLQNLGQGPELLIRYENEEAVDDSQLPKDRFSAERLKGVDSTLKIQPAELGDSAVYLCASSLVPSPGNTIYFGEGSWLTVV.

This chain connects TRBV6-1 to TRBJ1-5; possibly TRBD1 for D (5 bases). Trimming left V 1 base short and J 6 bases short, with 16 bases between. This CDR3 is 16 amino acids long. CDR1 is MNHNS, CDR2 SASEGT, per germline. The DNA for the CDR3 is TGTGCCAGCAGTGAAGGGAGGATCAGGGCAGGTCAGCCCCAGCATTTT. Residues: CASSEGRIRAGQPQHF.

The rearrangement joins TRBV7-2 to TRBJ2-7; possible D gene TRBD2, 6 bases. The CDR3 sequence is 15 residues long. Germline CDR1 and CDR2: SGHTA and FQGNSA. V lost 1 base to trimming and J lost 2 bases, with 12 bases between them. The CDR3 reads CASSLGPGLPYEQYF. CDR3 coding DNA: TGTGCCAGCAGCTTAGGACCGGGACTCCCCTACGAGCAGTACTTC.

V usage is TRBV6-5 and J usage is TRBJ2-7, with 10 nucleotides matching TRBD2. Trimming at V came to 4 bases and at J to 2 bases, leaving 5 bases not matched to a gene. Per germline, CDR1 MNHEY and CDR2 SVGAGI. The CDR3 length is 15 residues. CDR3 nucleotide sequence: TGTGCCAGCAGTTCTAGCGGGAGAGCCACCTACGAGCAGTACTTC. It translates to CASSSSGRATYEQYF.